This entry is about one TCR beta chain. RNA totalling about 0.45 to 1 ug underwent reverse transcription with random hexamers. The authors amplified TCR beta CDR3 across 54 Vbeta and 13 Jbeta using immunoSEQ multiplex PCR. Using its own MiXCR run on the immunoSEQ multiplex PCR reads, TCRdb lists one record per CDR3 protein. This table has fewer than 150,000 distinct CDR3 sequences, around 90% appearing once. The CDR3 loop spans 13 amino acids. Per germline, CDR1 MNHEY and CDR2 SVGEGT. The V end was cut by 6 bases, the J end by 4 bases, with 12 bases between. This entry is derived from a study of CD8 T cells in Susac syndrome. TCR beta sequences were obtained from blood CD8+ and CD4+ T cells. The multiple sclerosis controls comprised treatment-naive patients whose relapsing-remitting disease was stable or active. The TEMRA cells underwent FACS enrichment, while the CD8+ and CD4+ T cells underwent negative isolation.

This chain joins TRBV6-2 or TRBV6-3 and TRBJ1-2; D gene ambiguous. The source material was CD8+ T cells from PBMCs. The clonotype originates from a human donor with multiple sclerosis. CDR3 nucleotide sequence: TGTGCCAGCAGCTACCCGACGAGCTATGGCTACACCTTC. This gives the protein CASSYPTSYGYTF.